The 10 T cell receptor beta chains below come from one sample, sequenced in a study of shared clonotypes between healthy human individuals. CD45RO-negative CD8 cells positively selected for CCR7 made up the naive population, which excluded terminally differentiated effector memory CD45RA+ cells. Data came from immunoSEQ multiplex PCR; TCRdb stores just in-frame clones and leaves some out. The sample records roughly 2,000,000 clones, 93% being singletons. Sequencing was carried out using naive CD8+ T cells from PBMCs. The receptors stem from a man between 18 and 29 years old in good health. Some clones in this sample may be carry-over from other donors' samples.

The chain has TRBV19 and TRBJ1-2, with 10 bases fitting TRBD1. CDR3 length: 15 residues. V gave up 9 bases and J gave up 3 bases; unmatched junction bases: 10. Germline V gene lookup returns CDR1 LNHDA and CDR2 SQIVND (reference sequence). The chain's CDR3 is CASGTGVRADYGYTF. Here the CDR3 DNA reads TGTGCCAGCGGGACAGGGGTGCGAGCGGACTATGGCTACACCTTC.

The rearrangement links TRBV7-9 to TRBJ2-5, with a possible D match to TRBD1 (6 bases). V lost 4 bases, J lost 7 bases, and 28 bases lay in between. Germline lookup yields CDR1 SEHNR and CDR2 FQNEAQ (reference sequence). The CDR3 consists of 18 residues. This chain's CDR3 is CASSSLQRQRQEFMTQYF. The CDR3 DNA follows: TGTGCCAGCAGCTCCCTACAGCGACAAAGACAGGAGTTTATGACCCAGTACTTC.

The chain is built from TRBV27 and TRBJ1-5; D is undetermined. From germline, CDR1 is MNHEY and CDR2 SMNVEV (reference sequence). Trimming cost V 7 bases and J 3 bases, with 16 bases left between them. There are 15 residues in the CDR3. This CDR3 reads CASTRSHTDNQPQHF. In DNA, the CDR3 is TGTGCCAGCACAAGGTCCCATACCGACAATCAGCCCCAGCATTTT.

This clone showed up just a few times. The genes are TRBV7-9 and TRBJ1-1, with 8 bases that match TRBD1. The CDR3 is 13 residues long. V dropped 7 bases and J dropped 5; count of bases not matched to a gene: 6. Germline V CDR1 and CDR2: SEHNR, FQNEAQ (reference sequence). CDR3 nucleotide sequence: TGTGCCAGCAATCCCGACAGGGGAACTGAAGCTTTCTTT. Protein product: CASNPDRGTEAFF.

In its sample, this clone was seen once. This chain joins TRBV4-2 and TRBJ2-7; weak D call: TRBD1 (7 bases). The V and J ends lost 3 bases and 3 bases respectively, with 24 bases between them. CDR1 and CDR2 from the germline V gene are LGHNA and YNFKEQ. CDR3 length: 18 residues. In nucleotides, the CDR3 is TGTGCCAGCAGCCACTCCCTCCGAGTGGCAGGGGGGAACTACGAGCAGTACTTC. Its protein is CASSHSLRVAGGNYEQYF.

The CDR3 sequence is CAISPTKGDPSGNTIYF. CDR3 nucleotide sequence: TGTGCCATCAGTCCCACCAAAGGTGACCCGTCTGGAAACACCATATATTTT. V is TRBV10-3 and J is TRBJ1-3; D gene uncertain. V was shortened by 5 bases and J by 1 base, with 18 bases between the two germline ends. The CDR3 is 17 amino acids. Germline V gene data show CDR1 as ENHRY and CDR2 as SYGVKD.

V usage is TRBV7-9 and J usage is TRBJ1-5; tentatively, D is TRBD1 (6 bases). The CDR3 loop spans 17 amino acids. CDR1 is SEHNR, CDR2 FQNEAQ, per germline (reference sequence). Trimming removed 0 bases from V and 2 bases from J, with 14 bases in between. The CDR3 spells CASSLALTGSGNQPQHF. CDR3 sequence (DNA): TGTGCCAGCAGCTTAGCGCTAACAGGGTCCGGCAATCAGCCCCAGCATTTT.

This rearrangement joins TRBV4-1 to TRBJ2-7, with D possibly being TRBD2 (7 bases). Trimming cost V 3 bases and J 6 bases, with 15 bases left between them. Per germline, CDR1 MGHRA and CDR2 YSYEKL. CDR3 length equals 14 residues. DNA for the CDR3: TGCGCCAGCAGCCATAGGGTTGGGGGGGCCGAGCAGTACTTC. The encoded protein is CASSHRVGGAEQYF.

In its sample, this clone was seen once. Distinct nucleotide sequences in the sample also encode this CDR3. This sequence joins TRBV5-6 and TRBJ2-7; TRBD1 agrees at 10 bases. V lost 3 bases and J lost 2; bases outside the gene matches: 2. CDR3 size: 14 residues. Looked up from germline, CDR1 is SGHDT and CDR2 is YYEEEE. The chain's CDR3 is CASSWDRGPYEQYF. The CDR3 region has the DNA TGTGCCAGCAGCTGGGACAGGGGCCCCTACGAGCAGTACTTC.

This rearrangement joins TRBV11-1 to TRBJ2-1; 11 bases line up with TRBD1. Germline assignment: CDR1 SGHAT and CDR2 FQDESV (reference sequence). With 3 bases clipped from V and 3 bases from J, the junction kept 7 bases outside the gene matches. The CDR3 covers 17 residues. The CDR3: CASSFQDRGQYYNEQFF. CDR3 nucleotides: TGTGCCAGCAGCTTCCAGGACAGGGGGCAGTACTACAATGAGCAGTTCTTC.